The sequence of this TCR beta chain was determined in a study of T cell responses to AZD1222 COVID-19 vaccine. Repertoires were generated with immunoSEQ multiplex PCR, while TCRdb's copy carries only in-frame clones and drops some. Of approximately 100,000 clones in the sample, 90% were seen once. CDR3 length: 14 residues. Trimming took off 5 bases at V and 1 base at J, with 11 bases between the two ends. The V gene's germline CDR1 is MDHEN and CDR2 SYDVKM. For this clone: Its antigen is undetermined.

Study-wide results and limits: The donor cohort was predominantly white British with a female majority, and clonal diversity may have been underestimated. The number of AZD1222 recipients seropositive at baseline was only five to seven. Within unmutated variant regions lay the reported targets of nearly half of spike-specific TCRs.

The starting material was peripheral blood, obtained on day 0 of AZD1222 vaccination. This receptor was taken from an adult in good health. This chain connects TRBV28 to TRBJ1-1; D is undetermined. CDR3 protein: CASSHDPRNTEAFF. CDR3 sequence (DNA): TGTGCCAGCAGTCACGATCCTCGGAACACTGAAGCTTTCTTT.